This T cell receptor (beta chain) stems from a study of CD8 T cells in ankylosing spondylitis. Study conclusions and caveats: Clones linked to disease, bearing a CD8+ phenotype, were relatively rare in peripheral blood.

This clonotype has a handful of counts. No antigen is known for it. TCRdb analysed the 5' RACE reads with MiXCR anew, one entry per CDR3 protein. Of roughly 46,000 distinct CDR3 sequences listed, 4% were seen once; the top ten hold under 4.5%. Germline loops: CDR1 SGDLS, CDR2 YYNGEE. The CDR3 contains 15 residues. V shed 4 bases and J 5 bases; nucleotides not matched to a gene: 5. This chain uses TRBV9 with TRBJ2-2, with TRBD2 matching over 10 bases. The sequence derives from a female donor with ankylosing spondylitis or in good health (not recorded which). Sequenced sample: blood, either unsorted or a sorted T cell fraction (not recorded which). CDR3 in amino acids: CASSLERGGTGELFF. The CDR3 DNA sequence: TGTGCCAGCAGCCTAGAGCGGGGGGGGACCGGGGAGCTGTTTTTT. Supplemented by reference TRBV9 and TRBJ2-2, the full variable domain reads DSGVTQTPKHLITATGQRVTLRCSPRSGDLSVYWYQQSLDQGLQFLIQYYNGEERAKGNILERFSAQQFPDLHSELNLSSLELGDSALYFCASSLERGGTGELFFGEGSRLTVL.